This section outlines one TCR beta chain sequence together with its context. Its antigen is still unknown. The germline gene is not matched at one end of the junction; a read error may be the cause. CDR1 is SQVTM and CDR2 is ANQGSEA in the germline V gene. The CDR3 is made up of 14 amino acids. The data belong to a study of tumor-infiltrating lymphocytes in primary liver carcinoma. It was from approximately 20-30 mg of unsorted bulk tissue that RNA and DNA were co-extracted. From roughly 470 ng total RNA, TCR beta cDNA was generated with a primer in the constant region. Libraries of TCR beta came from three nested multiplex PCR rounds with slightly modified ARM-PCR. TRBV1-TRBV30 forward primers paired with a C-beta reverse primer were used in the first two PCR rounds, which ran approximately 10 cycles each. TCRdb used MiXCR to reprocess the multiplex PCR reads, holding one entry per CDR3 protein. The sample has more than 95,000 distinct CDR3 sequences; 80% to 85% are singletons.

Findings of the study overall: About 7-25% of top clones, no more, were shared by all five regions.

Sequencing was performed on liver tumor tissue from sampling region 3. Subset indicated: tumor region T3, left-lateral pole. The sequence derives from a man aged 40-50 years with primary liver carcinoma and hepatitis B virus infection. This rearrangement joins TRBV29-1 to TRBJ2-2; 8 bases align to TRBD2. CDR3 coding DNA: TGCAGCGTTGAGACTAGCGCGAACACCGGGAAGCTGTTTTTT. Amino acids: CSVETSANTGKLFF.